The 6 T cell receptor beta chains below were found in one sample sequenced in a study of T cell repertoires in ileal Crohn's disease. Sequencing used immunoSEQ multiplex PCR; TCRdb keeps in-frame clones, though not all of them. The data contain roughly 10,000 clones, over 75% of them seen just once; the ten biggest clones take up more than 8%. As to time point: inflamed ileum from the surgical specimen. Sequenced: ileal tissue. Receptors were obtained from an adult with Crohn's disease.

The genes are TRBV27 and TRBJ2-3; 9 nucleotides agree with TRBD2. The V gene end was trimmed by 6 bases and the J gene end by 6 bases; junction bases not matched to a gene: 13. The CDR3 has 16 residues. The germline V gene has CDR1 MNHEY and CDR2 SMNVEV (reference sequence). The CDR3 sequence: CASSPLRAGGSDTQYF. In DNA, the CDR3 is TGTGCCAGCAGCCCGCTAAGGGCGGGAGGGTCGGATACGCAGTATTTT.

The chain combines TRBV18 with TRBJ2-7; D might be TRBD1 (5 bases). CDR3 length equals 14 residues. Germline V CDR1 and CDR2: KGHSH, LQKENI. The germline V and J ends were trimmed by 4 bases and 6 bases, with 16 bases remaining between them. The CDR3 reads CASSLRGGQGEQYV. The CDR3 DNA sequence: TGTGCCAGCTCACTACGAGGTGGGCAGGGCGAGCAGTACGTC.

This rearrangement joins TRBV6-1 to TRBJ2-5; no reliable D call. The CDR3 extends over 11 amino acids. Germline assignment: CDR1 MNHNS and CDR2 SASEGT. V lost 5 bases and J 0 bases, leaving 1 base between the germline ends. The CDR3 DNA reads TGTGCCAGCAGTAACCAAGAGACCCAGTACTTC. This sequence encodes CASSNQETQYF.

The V and J genes are TRBV7-9 and TRBJ1-2, with TRBD1 identical over 11 bases. The ends lost 1 base at V and 6 bases at J; junction bases unmatched: 7. Germline V CDR1 and CDR2: SEHNR, FQNEAQ (reference sequence). The CDR3 sequence is 16 residues long. The DNA of the CDR3 is TGTGCCAGCAGCTTAGATGGACAGGGGGCATTGGATGGCTACACCTTC. Translated: CASSLDGQGALDGYTF.

The genes are TRBV6-6 and TRBJ1-1; D not certain. The CDR3 totals 13 residues. Trimming took off 5 bases at V and 4 bases at J, with 11 bases between the two ends. In germline, CDR1 is MNHNY, CDR2 SVGAGI (reference sequence). In DNA, the CDR3 is TGTGCCAGCAGTGCCCTCTCTACCACTGAAGCTTTCTTT. This gives the protein CASSALSTTEAFF.

The chain has TRBV9 and TRBJ2-3; 9 bases agree with TRBD2. Unmatched junction bases numbered 11, after V lost 4 bases and J lost 5 bases. The CDR3 is 16 residues long. Germline V CDR1 and CDR2: SGDLS, YYNGEE. The CDR3 DNA reads TGTGCCAGCAGCCCTTGGGCCAGCGGGAGGATAGATACGCAGTATTTT. As protein: CASSPWASGRIDTQYF.